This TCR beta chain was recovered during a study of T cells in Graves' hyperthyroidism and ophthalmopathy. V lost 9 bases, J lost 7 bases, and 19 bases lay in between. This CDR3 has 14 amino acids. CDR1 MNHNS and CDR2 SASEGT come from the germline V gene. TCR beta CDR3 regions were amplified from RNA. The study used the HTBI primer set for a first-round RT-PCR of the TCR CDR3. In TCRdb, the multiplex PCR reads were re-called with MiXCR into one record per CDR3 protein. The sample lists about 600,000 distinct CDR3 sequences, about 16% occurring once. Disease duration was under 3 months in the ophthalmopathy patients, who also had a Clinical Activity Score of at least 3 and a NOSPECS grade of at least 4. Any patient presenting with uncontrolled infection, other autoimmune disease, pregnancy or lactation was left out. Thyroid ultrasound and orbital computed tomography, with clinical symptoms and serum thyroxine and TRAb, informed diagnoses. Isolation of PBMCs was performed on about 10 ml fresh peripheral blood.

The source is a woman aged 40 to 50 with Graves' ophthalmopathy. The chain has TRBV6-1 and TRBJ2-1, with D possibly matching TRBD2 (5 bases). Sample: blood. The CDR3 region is CASSLPERWNEQFF. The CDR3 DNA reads TGTGCCAGTTCTCTCCCCGAGCGGTGGAATGAGCAGTTCTTC.